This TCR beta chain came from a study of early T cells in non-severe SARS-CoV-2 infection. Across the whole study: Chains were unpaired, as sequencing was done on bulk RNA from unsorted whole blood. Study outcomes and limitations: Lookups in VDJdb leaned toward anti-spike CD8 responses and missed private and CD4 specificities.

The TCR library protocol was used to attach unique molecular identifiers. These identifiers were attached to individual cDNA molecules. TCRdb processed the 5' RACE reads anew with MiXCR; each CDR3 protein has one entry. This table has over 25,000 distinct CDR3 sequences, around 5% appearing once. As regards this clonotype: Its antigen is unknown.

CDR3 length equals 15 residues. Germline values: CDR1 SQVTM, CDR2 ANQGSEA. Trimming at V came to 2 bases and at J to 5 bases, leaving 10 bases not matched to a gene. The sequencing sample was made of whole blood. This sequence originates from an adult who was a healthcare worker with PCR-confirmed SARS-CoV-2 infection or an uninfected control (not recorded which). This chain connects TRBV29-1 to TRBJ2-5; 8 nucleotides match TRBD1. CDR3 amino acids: CSVEPGQGWLETQYF. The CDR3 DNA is TGCAGCGTTGAACCAGGACAGGGCTGGTTGGAGACCCAGTACTTC.